This T cell receptor beta chain was observed in a study of PD-L1 blockade in urothelial cancer. Study-wide context: Enrolled patients had been treated previously with 0 to 3 chemotherapy regimens. When blood samples were assessed, the median T cell count was some 150,000. Study-level findings and limits: Larger 3-week expansion of tumor-associated blood clones was seen in durable-benefit patients.

Germline V gene lookup returns CDR1 SNHLY and CDR2 FYNNEI. The CDR3 is made up of 15 amino acids. V trimming: 5 bases; J trimming: 4 bases; junction bases outside the gene matches: 7. Time point given: pretreatment peripheral blood. Concerning this clone: Its antigen remains unidentified.

PCRs each included synthetic TCR analog templates spiked in. Generated by immunoSEQ multiplex PCR, the TCRdb table keeps only in-frame clones and is missing some. The sample records about 43,000 clones, about 84% being singletons. This clonotype originated in a man aged 60-69 years with urothelial cancer. The J gene is TRBJ1-1, the V gene TRBV2; 10 nucleotides agree with TRBD1. The starting material was PBMCs, obtained around atezolizumab (anti-PD-L1) treatment. The CDR3 DNA is TGTGCCAGCAGTACCCGACAGGGGGCCGGCACTGAAGCTTTCTTT. Its translation: CASSTRQGAGTEAFF.